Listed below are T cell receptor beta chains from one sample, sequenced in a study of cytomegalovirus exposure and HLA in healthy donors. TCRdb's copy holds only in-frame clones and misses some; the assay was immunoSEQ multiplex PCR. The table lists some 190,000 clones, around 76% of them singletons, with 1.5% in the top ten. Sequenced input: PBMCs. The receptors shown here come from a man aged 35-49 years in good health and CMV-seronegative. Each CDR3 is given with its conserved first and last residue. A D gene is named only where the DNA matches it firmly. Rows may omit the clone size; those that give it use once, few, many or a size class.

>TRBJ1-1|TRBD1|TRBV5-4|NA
TGTGCCAGCAGCCCGGACGGCAGGGGGTCTGAAGCTTTCTTT
CASSPDGRGSEAFF
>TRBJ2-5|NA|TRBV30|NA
TGTGCCTGGAACTTAGGATGGGCGGGACTTCAAGGGACCCAGTACTTC
CAWNLGWAGLQGTQYF
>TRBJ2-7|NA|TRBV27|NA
TGTGCCAGCAGTTTGGGCAGGGGTCCCTACGAGCAGTACTTC
CASSLGRGPYEQYF
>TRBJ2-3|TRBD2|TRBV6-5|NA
TGTGCCAGCAAGACTAGCGGGAATACGCAGTATTTT
CASKTSGNTQYF
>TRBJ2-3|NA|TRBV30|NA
TGTGCCTGGAGCCCCGGCACAGATACGCAGTATTTT
CAWSPGTDTQYF
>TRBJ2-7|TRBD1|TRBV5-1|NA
TGCGCCAGCAGCTTGTTCACAGGGGGCGCCTACGAGCAGTACTTC
CASSLFTGGAYEQYF
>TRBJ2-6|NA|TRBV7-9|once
TGTGCCAGCAGGGCCGACTCTGGGGCCAACGTCCTGACTTTC
CASRADSGANVLTF
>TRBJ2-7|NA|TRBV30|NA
TGTGCCTGGAGTGAGGACAGCTTCTACGAGCAGTACTTC
CAWSEDSFYEQYF
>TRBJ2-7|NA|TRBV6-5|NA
TGTGCCAGCAGCGGTCCATACGAGCAGTACTTC
CASSGPYEQYF
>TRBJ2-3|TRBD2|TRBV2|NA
TGTGCCAGCACCCTGGGACTAGCGGGGTCTTATACGCAGTATTTT
CASTLGLAGSYTQYF
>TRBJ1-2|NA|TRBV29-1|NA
TGCAGCGTTGAAAAGGGCCAGGGTAGCGGCTACACCTTC
CSVEKGQGSGYTF
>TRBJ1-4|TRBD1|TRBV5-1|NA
TGCGCCAGCAGCCTCGGGACAGGGAACGAAAAACTGTTTTTT
CASSLGTGNEKLFF
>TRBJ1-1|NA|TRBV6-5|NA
TGTGCCAGCAGCTCTACCCAGGGTAGGGCTTTCTTT
CASSSTQGRAFF
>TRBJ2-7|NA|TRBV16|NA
TGTGCCAGCAGCCAATGGAGCGCCTCCTACGAGCAGTACTTC
CASSQWSASYEQYF
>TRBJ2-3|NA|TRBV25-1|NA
TGTGCCAGCAGTGATAGGGGTAGGTCCGATACGCAGTATTTT
CASSDRGRSDTQYF
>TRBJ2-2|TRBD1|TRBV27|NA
TGTGCCAGCAGTTTGGGGGAGGACAGGGGGCGATTCGGGGAGCTGTTTTTT
CASSLGEDRGRFGELFF
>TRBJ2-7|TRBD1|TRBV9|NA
TGTGCCAGCAGCGTAGGGTGGGGACAGGGGGTCTACGAGCAGTACTTC
CASSVGWGQGVYEQYF
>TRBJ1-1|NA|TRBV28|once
TGTGCCAGCAGTTATCCGGGACAAGGGGGTCCTGGAGCTTTCTTT
CASSYPGQGGPGAFF
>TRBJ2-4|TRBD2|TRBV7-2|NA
TGTGCCAGCAGCTTAGTGCGGGAGGGCGGCATTCAGTACTTC
CASSLVREGGIQYF
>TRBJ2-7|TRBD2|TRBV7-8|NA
TGTGCCAGCAGCTTAGTGCTAGCGGGCCTCTCCTACGAGCAGTACTTC
CASSLVLAGLSYEQYF
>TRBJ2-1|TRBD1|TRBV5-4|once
TGTGCCAGCAGCTGGGGGACAGGGGGCTTCTACAATGAGCAGTTCTTC
CASSWGTGGFYNEQFF
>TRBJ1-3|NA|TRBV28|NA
TGTGCCAGCAGTTTGAACCCGAGGGGAAACACCATATATTTT
CASSLNPRGNTIYF
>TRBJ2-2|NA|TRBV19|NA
TGTGCCAGTAGTAATGGACAGCGGGGATCGAACACCGGGGAGCTGTTTTTT
CASSNGQRGSNTGELFF
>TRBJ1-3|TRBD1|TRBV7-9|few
TGTGCCAGCAGCCCTAGACAGGGTTTGGGAAACACCATATATTTT
CASSPRQGLGNTIYF
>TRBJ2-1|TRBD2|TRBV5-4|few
TGTGCCAGCAGCCTCGGGACTAGCGGGAGAAGGGCCTACAATGAGCAGTTCTTC
CASSLGTSGRRAYNEQFF
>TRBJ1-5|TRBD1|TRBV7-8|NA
TGTGCCAGCAGCATAGACAGGGGCGCGGGGAATCAGCCCCAGCATTTT
CASSIDRGAGNQPQHF
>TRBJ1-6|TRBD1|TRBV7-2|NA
TGTGCCAGCAGCCACTCCTCCGGGACAGGGTTGACACCCCTCCACTTT
CASSHSSGTGLTPLHF
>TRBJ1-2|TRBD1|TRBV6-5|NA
TGTGCCAGCTATGGACAGGGCTACGGCTACACCTTC
CASYGQGYGYTF
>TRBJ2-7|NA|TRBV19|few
TGTGCCAGTAGTATAAGACAGGACTACGAGCAGTACTTC
CASSIRQDYEQYF
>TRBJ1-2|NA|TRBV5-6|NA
TGTGCCAGCAGTTCAGGGGTTGGCTACACCTTC
CASSSGVGYTF
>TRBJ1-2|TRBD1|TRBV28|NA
TGTGCCAGCAGTTCCCCCGGGACAGGGGGCGCGGACTATGGCTACACCTTC
CASSSPGTGGADYGYTF
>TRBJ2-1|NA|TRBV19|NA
TGTGCCAGTAGTCCCTCCCTAATCTCCTACAATGAGCAGTTCTTC
CASSPSLISYNEQFF
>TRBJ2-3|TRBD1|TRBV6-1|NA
TGTGCCAGCAGTGAACGGACAGGGTGGACAGATACGCAGTATTTT
CASSERTGWTDTQYF
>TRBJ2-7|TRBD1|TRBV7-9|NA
TGTGCCAGCAGCTTACAAGGGACAGGAACCTACGAGCAGTACTTC
CASSLQGTGTYEQYF
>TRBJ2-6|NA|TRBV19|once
TGTGCCAGTAGTACGACAGGCTCTGGGGCCAACGTCCTGACTTTC
CASSTTGSGANVLTF
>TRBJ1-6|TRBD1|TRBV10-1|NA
TGCGCCAGCAGTGAGGACAGGGGGTTCGCTTCACCCCTCCACTTT
CASSEDRGFASPLHF
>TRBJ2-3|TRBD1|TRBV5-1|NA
TGCGCCAGCAGCCCGGGTCCGACAGGGGGCGAAGATACGCAGTATTTT
CASSPGPTGGEDTQYF
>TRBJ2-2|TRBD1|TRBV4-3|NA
TGCGCCAGCAGCCAAGAGCGGACAGGGGACACCGGGGAGCTGTTTTTT
CASSQERTGDTGELFF
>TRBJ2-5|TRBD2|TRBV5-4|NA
TGTGCCAGCAGCACAAGGACTAGCGGGACCCAAGAGACCCAGTACTTC
CASSTRTSGTQETQYF
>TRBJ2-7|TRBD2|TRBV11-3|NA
TGTGCCAGCAGTTCCGGGACTAGCTATGCCGAGCAGTACTTC
CASSSGTSYAEQYF
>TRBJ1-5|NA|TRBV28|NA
TGTGCCAAGAGCAGGTTGGGCCAGCCCCAGCATTTT
CAKSRLGQPQHF
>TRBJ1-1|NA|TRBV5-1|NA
TGCGCCAGCAGCTTGGGGACAGAGAATAAGAACACTGAAGCTTTCTTT
CASSLGTENKNTEAFF
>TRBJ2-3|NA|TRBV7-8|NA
TGTGCCAGCAGGGTAAAGCGGGTTTCTAGCACAGATACGCAGTATTTT
CASRVKRVSSTDTQYF
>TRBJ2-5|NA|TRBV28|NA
TGTGCCAGCAGTTTACCCGGACTCGGCGTAGGGACCCAGTACTTC
CASSLPGLGVGTQYF